This TCR beta chain was captured in a study of blood T cell repertoires in COVID-19. In the study overall: The analysed material was cDNA or gDNA that came from T cells, B-cell-depleted T cells, or PBMCs.

The germline gives CDR1 LGHDT, CDR2 YNNKEL (reference sequence). V lost 0 bases and J 15 bases, leaving 15 bases between the germline ends. This CDR3 has 14 amino acids. Recruits, aged roughly 18 to 100 years, lived in around 24 US areas. In the source study's methods: Using reference gene primer amplification, nucleated cell counts were estimated. Method: immunoSEQ multiplex PCR; TCRdb's copy keeps in-frame clones and lacks some. That table gives V, J and clone size, and the DNA gave D and trimming. Among approximately 280,000 clones, 87% were seen once, and the ten largest hold about 5.5%. This clone was recorded once.

The sequence derives from a woman aged 40 to 50 who had recovered from COVID-19. The chain joins TRBV3-1 (or the pseudogene TRBV3-2) to TRBJ1-6; possibly TRBD1 for D (6 bases). Sequences were obtained from PBMCs or T cells enriched from blood (not recorded which). CDR3 nucleotide sequence: TGTGCCAGCAGCCAAGATCGGGGGGCCAGGGGCCTCCACTTT. Amino acid sequence: CASSQDRGARGLHF.